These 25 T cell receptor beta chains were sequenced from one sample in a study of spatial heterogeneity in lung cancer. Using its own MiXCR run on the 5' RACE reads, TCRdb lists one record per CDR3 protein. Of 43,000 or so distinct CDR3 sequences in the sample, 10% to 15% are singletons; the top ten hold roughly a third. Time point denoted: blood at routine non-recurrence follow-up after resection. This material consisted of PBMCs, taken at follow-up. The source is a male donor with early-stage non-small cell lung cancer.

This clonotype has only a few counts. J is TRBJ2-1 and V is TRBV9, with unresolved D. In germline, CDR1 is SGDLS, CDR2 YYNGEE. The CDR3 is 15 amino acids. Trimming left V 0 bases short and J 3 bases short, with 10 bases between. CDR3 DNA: TGTGCCAGCAGCGTAGACCCGCCGGGCTACAATGAGCAGTTCTTC. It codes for CASSVDPPGYNEQFF.

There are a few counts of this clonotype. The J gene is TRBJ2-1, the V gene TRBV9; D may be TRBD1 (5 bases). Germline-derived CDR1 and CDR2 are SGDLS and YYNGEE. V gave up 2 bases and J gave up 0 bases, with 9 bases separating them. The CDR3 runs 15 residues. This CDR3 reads CASSVGASSYNEQFF. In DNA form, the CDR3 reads TGTGCCAGCAGCGTTGGGGCCTCCTCCTACAATGAGCAGTTCTTC.

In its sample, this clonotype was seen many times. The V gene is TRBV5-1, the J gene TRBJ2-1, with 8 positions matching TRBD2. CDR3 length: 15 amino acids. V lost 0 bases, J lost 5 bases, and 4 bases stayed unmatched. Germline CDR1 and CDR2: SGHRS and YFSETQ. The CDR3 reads CASSLASGGDNEQFF. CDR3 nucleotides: TGCGCCAGCAGCTTGGCAAGCGGGGGCGACAATGAGCAGTTCTTC. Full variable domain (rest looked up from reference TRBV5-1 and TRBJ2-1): KAGVTQTPRYLIKTRGQQVTLSCSPISGHRSVSWYQQTPGQGLQFLFEYFSETQRNKGNFPGRFSGRQFSNSRSEMNVSTLELGDSALYLCASSLASGGDNEQFFGPGTRLTVL.

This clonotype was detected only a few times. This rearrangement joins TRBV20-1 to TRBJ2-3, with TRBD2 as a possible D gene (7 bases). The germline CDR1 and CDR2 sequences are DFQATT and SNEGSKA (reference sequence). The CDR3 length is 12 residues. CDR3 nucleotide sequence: TGCACTGGGAGGGGGAGCACAGATACGCAGTATTTT. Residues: CTGRGSTDTQYF.

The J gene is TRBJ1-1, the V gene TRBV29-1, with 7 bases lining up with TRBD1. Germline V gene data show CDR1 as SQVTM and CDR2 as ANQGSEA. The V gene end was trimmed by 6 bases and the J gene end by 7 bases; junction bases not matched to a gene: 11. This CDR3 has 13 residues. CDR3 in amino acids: CSVQGVGPREAFF. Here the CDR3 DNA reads TGCAGCGTCCAGGGGGTAGGGCCTCGTGAAGCTTTCTTT.

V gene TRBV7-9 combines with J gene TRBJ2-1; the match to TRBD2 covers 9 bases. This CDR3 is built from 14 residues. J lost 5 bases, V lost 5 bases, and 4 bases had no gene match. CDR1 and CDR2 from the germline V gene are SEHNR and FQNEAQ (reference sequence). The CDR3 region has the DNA TGTGCCAGCAGCCCTGGGACTAGCCACAATGAGCAGTTCTTC. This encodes CASSPGTSHNEQFF. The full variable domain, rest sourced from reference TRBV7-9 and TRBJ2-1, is DTGVSQNPRHKITKRGQNVTFRCDPISEHNRLYWYRQTLGQGPEFLTYFQNEAQLEKSRLLSDRFSAERPKGSFSTLEIQRTEQGDSAMYLCASSPGTSHNEQFFGPGTRLTVL.

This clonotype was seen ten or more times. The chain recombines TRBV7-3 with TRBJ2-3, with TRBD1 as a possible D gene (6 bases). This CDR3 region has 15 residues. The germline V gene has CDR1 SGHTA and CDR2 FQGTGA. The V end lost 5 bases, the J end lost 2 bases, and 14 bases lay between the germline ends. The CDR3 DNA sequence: TGTGCCAGCAGCCCCGAGCAGGGGTTCACAGATACGCAGTATTTT. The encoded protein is CASSPEQGFTDTQYF.

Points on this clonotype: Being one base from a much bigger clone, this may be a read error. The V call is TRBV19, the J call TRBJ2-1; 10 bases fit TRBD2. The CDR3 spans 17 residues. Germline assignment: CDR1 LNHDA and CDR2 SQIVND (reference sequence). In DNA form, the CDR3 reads TGTGCCAGTAGTATCCGGACTAGCGGTACCACCTACAAAGAGCAGTTCTTC. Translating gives CASSIRTSGTTYKEQFF.

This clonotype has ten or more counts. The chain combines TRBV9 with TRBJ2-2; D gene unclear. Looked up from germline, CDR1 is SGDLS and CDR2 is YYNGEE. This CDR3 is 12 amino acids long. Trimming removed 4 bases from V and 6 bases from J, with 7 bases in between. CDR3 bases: TGTGCCAGCAGCCCTTGGTCCGGGGAGCTGTTTTTT. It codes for CASSPWSGELFF.

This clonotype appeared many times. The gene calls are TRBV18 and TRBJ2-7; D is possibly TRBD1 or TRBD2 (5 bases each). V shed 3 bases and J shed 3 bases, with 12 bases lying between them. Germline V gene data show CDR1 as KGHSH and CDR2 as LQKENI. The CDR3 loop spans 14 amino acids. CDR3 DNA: TGTGCCAGCTCACCGTTGGGACGCGACTACGAGCAGTACTTC. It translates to CASSPLGRDYEQYF.

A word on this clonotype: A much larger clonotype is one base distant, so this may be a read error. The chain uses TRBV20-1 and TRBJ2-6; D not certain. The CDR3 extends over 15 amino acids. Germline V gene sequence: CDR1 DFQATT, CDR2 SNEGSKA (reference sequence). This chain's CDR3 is CGVPGRSSGANVLTF. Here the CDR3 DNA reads TGCGGTGTTCCAGGCAGGTCTTCTGGGGCCAACGTCCTGACTTTC.

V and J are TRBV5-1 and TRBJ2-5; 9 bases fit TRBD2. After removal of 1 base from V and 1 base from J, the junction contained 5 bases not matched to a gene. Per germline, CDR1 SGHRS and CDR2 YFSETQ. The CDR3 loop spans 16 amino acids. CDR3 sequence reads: CASSLTGLAIQETQYF. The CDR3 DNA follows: TGCGCCAGCAGCTTGACTGGACTAGCGATCCAAGAGACCCAGTACTTC.

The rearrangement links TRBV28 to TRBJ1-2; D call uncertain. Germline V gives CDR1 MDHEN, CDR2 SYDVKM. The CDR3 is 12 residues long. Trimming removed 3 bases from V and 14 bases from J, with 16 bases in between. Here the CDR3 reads CASSLAGRLITF. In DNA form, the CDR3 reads TGTGCCAGCAGTTTGGCGGGCAGGCTTATTACCTTC.

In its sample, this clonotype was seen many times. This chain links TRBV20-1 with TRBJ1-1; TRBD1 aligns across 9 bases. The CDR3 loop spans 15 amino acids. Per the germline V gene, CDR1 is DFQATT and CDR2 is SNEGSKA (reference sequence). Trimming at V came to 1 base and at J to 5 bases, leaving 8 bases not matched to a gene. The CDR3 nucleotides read TGCAGTGCTAGAGTCACCGGGACAGGGAGAACTGAAGCTTTCTTT. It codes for CSARVTGTGRTEAFF.

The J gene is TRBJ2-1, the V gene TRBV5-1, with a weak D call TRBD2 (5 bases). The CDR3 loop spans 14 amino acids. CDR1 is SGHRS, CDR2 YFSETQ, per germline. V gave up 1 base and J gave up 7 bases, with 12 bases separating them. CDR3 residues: CASSLPERTNEQFF. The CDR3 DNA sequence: TGCGCCAGCAGCTTGCCCGAGCGGACTAATGAGCAGTTCTTC. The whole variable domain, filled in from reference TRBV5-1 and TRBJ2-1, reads KAGVTQTPRYLIKTRGQQVTLSCSPISGHRSVSWYQQTPGQGLQFLFEYFSETQRNKGNFPGRFSGRQFSNSRSEMNVSTLELGDSALYLCASSLPERTNEQFFGPGTRLTVL.

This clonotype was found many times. In DNA, the CDR3 is TGCGCCAGCAGCCTGACCAATGATCACCGGGGGAAGCGATTGTCTGAAGCTTTCTTT. Its protein is CASSLTNDHRGKRLSEAFF. This chain connects TRBV5-1 to TRBJ1-1; D is possibly TRBD1 (5 bases). Germline assignment: CDR1 SGHRS and CDR2 YFSETQ. The CDR3 covers 19 residues. V dropped 4 bases and J dropped 6 bases, with 31 bases sitting between them. Full variable domain (missing parts from reference TRBV5-1 and TRBJ1-1): KAGVTQTPRYLIKTRGQQVTLSCSPISGHRSVSWYQQTPGQGLQFLFEYFSETQRNKGNFPGRFSGRQFSNSRSEMNVSTLELGDSALYLCASSLTNDHRGKRLSEAFFGQGTRLTVV.

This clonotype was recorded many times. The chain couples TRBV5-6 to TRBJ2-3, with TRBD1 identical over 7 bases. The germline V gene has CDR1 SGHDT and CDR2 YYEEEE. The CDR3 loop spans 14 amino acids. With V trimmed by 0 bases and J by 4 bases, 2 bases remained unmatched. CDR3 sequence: CASSLGRGPDTQYF. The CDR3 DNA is TGTGCCAGCAGCTTGGGTAGGGGGCCAGATACGCAGTATTTT.

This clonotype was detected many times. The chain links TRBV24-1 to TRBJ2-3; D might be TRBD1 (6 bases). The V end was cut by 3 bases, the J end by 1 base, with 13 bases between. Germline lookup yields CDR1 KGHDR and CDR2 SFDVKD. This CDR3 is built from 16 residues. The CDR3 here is CATSDQGGWGTDTQYF. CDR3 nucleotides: TGTGCCACCAGTGATCAAGGGGGTTGGGGCACAGATACGCAGTATTTT.

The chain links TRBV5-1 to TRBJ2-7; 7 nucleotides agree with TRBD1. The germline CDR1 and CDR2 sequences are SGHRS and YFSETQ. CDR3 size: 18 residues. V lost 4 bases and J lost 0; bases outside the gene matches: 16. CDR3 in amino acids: CASSPTPIYRGRSYEQYF. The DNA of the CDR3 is TGCGCCAGCAGCCCCACCCCCATCTACAGGGGACGCTCCTACGAGCAGTACTTC.

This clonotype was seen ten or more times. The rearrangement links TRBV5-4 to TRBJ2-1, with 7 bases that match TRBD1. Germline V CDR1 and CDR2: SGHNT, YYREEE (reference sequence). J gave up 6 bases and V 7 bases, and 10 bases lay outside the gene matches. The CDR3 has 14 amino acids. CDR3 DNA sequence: TGTGCCAGCTCAATTCCGGGACAGTTCAATGAGCAGTTCTTC. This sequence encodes CASSIPGQFNEQFF.

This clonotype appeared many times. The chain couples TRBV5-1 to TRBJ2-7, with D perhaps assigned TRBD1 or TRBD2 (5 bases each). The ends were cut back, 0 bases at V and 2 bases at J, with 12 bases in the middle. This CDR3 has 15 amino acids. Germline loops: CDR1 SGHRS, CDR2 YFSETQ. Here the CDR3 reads CASSLVRDAAYEQYF. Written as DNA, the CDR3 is TGCGCCAGCAGCTTGGTACGGGACGCGGCCTACGAGCAGTACTTC.

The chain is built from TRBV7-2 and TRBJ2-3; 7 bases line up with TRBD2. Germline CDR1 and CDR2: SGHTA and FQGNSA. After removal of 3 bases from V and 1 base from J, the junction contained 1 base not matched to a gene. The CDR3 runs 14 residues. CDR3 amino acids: CASSFREGTDTQYF. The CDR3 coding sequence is TGTGCCAGCAGCTTTCGGGAGGGCACAGATACGCAGTATTTT.

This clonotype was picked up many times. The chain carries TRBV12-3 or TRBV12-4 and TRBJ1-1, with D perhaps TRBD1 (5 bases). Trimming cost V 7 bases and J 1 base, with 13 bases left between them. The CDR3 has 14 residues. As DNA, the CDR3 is TGTGCCAGCAATCAGGGCCAGCCGAACACTGAAGCTTTCTTT. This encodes CASNQGQPNTEAFF.

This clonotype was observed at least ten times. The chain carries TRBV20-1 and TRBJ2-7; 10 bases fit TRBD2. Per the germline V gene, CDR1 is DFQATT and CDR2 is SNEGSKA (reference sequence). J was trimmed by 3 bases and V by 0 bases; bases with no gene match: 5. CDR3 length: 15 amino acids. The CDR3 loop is CSARDPSGGFYEQYF. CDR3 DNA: TGCAGTGCTAGAGACCCTAGCGGGGGATTCTACGAGCAGTACTTC.

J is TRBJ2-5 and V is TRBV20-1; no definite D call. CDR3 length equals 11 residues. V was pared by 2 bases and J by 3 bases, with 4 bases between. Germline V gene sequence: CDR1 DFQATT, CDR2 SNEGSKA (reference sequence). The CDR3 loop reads CSARYEETQYF. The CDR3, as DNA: TGCAGTGCTAGATACGAAGAGACCCAGTACTTC.